The present T cell receptor beta chain was sequenced within a study of blood T cell repertoires in COVID-19. In the study overall: PBMCs, B-cell-depleted T cells, or T cells provided the cDNA or gDNA that made up the material.

Germline CDR1 reads MNHEY; CDR2 reads SVGAGI. The V end was cut by 7 bases, the J end by 5 bases, with 17 bases between. This CDR3 is built from 14 residues. In the source study's methods: Reference gene primers were amplified, and this amplification served to estimate nucleated cell counts. Produced via immunoSEQ multiplex PCR; TCRdb's table is partial and in-frame only. V and J calls and clone size follow that table, whereas D and trimming were derived from the DNA. The data contain some 270,000 clones, 80% to 90% of them singletons. The clonotype was recovered from a woman under 40 who had recovered from COVID-19. The chain joins TRBV6-5 to TRBJ1-1, with D unresolved. Material for sequencing was PBMCs or T cells enriched from blood (not recorded which). This CDR3 is CASNTPTAKTEAFF. The DNA for the CDR3 is TGTGCCAGCAACACCCCAACAGCTAAGACTGAAGCTTTCTTT.